This T cell receptor beta chain was captured in a study of blood T cell repertoires in COVID-19. About the study: Material from acute and convalescent COVID-19 was sourced from the United States, Italy and Spain.

V was cut by 10 bases and J by 6 bases, with 20 bases left in between. The CDR3 loop spans 14 amino acids. Germline V CDR1 and CDR2: ENHRY, SYGVKD. Sequencing was performed with immunoSEQ multiplex PCR; in TCRdb, only in-frame clones are kept and a portion is missing. The sample gives about 69,000 clones, less than 90% of which show up once; around 2.9% is in the top ten. The genes are TRBV10-3 and TRBJ2-3, with D tentatively TRBD1 (6 bases). This clonotype originated in a man at least 80 years old with acute or convalescent COVID-19. Input material: peripheral blood. The CDR3 spells CATRRAGAYDTQYF. As DNA, the CDR3 is TGTGCCACCCGCCGGGCAGGGGCATACGATACGCAGTATTTT.